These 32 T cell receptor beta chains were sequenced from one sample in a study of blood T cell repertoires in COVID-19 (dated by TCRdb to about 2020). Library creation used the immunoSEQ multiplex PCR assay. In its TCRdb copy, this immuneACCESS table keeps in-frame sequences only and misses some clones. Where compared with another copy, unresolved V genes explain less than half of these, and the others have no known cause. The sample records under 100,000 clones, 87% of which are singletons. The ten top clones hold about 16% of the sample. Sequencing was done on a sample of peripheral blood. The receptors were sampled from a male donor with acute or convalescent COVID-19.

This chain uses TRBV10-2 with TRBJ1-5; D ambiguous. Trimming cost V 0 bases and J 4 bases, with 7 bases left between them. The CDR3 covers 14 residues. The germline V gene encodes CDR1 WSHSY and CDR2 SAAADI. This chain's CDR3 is CASSESSGNQPQHF. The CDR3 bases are TGCGCCAGCAGTGAGTCCAGCGGGAATCAGCCCCAGCATTTT.

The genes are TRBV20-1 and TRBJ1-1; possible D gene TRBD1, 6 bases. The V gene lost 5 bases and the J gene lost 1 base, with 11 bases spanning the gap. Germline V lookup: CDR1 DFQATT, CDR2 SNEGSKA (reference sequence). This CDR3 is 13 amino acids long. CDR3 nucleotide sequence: TGCAGTGCTCGTGGACAGCGGAACACTGAAGCTTTCTTT. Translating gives CSARGQRNTEAFF.

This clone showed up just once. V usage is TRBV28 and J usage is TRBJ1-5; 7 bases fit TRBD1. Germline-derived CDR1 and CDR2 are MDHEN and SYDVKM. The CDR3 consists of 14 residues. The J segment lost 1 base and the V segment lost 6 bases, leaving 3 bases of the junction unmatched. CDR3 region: CASSQGGSNQPQHF. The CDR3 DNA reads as TGTGCCAGCAGCCAGGGGGGAAGCAATCAGCCCCAGCATTTT.

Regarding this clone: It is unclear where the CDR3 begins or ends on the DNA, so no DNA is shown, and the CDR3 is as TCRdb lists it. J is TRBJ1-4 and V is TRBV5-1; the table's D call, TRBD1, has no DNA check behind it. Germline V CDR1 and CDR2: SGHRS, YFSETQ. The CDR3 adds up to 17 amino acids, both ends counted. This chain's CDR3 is CASSFGPGGYSNEKLFF.

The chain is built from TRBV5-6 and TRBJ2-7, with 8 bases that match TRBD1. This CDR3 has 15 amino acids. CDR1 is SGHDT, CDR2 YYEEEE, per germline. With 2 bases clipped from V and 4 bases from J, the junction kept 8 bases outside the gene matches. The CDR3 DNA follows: TGTGCCAGCAGCTTTCCAGGGCAGGGGGCATACGAGCAGTACTTC. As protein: CASSFPGQGAYEQYF.

The CDR3 region has the DNA TGTGCCAGCAGCCAAGGACTAGGGAACACCGGGGAGCTGTTTTTT. Translation gives CASSQGLGNTGELFF. The V gene is TRBV3-1 (or the pseudogene TRBV3-2), the J gene TRBJ2-2, with a possible D match to TRBD2 (6 bases). Looked up from germline, CDR1 is LGHDT and CDR2 is YNNKEL (reference sequence). This CDR3 spans 15 amino acids. The V end lost 1 base, the J end lost 1 base, and 7 bases lay between the germline ends.

CDR3 amino acids: CASSKGQGAVGQPQHF. CDR3 nucleotide sequence: TGTGCCAGTAGCAAGGGACAGGGGGCTGTGGGGCAGCCCCAGCATTTT. The rearrangement links TRBV19 to TRBJ1-5; 12 bases line up with TRBD1. CDR3 length equals 16 residues. V lost 6 bases, J lost 7 bases, and 10 bases stayed unmatched. Germline assignment: CDR1 LNHDA and CDR2 SQIVND (reference sequence).

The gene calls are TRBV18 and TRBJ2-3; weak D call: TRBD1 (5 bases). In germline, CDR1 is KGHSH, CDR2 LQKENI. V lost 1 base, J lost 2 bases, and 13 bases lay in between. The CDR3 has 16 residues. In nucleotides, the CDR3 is TGTGCCAGCTCACCACAGAAAGACAGTGCCACAGATACGCAGTATTTT. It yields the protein CASSPQKDSATDTQYF.

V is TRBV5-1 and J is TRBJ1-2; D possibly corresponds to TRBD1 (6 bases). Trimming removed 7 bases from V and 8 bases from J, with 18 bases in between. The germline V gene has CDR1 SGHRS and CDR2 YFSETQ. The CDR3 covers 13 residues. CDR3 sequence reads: CASRPGEGGGYTF. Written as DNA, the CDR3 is TGCGCCAGCCGACCAGGGGAGGGCGGGGGCTACACCTTC.

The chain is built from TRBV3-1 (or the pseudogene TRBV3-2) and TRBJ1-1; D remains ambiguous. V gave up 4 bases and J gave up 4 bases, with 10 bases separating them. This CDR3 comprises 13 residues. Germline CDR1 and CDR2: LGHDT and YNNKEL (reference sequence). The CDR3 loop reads CASSPEVSTEAFF. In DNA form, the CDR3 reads TGTGCCAGCAGCCCGGAGGTGAGCACTGAAGCTTTCTTT.

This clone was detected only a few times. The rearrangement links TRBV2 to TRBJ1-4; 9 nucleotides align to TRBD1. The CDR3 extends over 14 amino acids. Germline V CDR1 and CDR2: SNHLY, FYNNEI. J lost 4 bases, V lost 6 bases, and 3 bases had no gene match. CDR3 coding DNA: TGTGCCAGCAGGACAGGGGGGTATAATGAAAAACTGTTTTTT. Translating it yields CASRTGGYNEKLFF.

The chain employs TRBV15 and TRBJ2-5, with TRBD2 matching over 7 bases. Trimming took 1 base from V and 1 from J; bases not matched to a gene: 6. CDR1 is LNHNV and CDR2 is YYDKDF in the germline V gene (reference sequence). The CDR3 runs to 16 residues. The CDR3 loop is CATSRALGGFQETQYF. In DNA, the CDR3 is TGTGCCACCAGCAGAGCCCTCGGGGGGTTCCAAGAGACCCAGTACTTC.

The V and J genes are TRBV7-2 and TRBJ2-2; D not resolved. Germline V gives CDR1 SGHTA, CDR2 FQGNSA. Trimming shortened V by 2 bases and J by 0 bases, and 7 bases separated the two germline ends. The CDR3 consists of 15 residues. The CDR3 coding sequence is TGTGCCAGCAGCTTAACGACACCGAACACCGGGGAGCTGTTTTTT. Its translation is CASSLTTPNTGELFF.

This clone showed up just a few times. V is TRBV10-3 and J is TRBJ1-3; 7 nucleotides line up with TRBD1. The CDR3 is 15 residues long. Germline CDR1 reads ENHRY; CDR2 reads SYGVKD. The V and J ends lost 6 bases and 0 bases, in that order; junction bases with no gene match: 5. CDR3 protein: CAISPGGNSGNTIYF. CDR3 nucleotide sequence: TGTGCCATCAGCCCAGGGGGGAACTCTGGAAACACCATATATTTT.

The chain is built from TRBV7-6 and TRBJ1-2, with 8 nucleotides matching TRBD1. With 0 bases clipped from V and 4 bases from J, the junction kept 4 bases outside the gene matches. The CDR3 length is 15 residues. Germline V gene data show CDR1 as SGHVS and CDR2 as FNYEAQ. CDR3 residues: CASSLAQGAGYGYTF. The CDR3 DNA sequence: TGTGCCAGCAGCTTAGCTCAGGGGGCGGGCTATGGCTACACCTTC.

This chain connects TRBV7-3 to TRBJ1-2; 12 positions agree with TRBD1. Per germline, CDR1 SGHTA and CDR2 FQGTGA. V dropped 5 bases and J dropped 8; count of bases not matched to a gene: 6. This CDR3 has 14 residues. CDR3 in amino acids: CASSPGTGGWGYTF. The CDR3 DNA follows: TGTGCCAGCAGCCCCGGGACAGGGGGCTGGGGCTACACCTTC.

CDR3 bases: TGTGCCAGCAGTTACGGGGACAGGGAGACCTACGAGCAGTACTTC. Its protein is CASSYGDRETYEQYF. The V gene is TRBV6-5, the J gene TRBJ2-7; 9 bases are shared with TRBD1. The junction had 4 bases not matched to a gene; V was cut back by 2 bases and J by 2 bases. Germline loops: CDR1 MNHEY, CDR2 SVGAGI. CDR3 size: 15 residues.

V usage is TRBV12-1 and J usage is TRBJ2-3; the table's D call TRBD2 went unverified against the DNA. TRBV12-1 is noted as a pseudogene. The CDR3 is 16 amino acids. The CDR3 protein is CASSPQLAGGTDTQYF. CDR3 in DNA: TGTGCCAGCAGCCCCCAACTAGCGGGGGGAACAGATACGCAGTATTTT.

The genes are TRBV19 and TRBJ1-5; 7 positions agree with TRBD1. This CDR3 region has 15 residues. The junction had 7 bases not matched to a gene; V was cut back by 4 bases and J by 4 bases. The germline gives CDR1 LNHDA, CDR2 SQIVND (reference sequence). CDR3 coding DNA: TGTGCCAGTAGTACCTCAACAGGGGCAAATCAGCCCCAGCATTTT. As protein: CASSTSTGANQPQHF.

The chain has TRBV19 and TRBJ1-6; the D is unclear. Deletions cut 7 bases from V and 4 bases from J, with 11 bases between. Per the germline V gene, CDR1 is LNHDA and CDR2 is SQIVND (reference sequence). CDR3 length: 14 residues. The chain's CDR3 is CASTPGSYNSPLHF. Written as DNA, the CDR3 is TGTGCCAGTACCCCGGGATCTTATAATTCACCCCTCCACTTT.

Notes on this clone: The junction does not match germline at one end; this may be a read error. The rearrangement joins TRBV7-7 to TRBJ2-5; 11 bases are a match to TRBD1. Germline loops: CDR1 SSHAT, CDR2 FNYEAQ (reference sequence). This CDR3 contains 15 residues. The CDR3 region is CASSPWTGGTETQYF. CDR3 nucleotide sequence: TGTGCTAGCAGCCCCTGGACAGGGGGCACAGAGACCCAGTACTTC.

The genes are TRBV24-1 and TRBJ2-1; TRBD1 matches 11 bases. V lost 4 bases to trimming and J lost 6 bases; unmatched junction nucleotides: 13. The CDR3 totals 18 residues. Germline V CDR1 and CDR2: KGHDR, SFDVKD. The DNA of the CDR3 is TGTGCCACCAGTGAACTTCCCCGAGGACAGGGGGCACCCAATGAGCAGTTCTTC. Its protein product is CATSELPRGQGAPNEQFF.

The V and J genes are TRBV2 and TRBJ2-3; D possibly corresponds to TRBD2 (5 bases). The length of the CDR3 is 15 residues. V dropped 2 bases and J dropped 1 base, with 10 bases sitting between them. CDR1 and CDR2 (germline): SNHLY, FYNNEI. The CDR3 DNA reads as TGTGCCAGCAGTGAAATTTGGGGAGGCACAGATACGCAGTATTTT. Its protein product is CASSEIWGGTDTQYF.

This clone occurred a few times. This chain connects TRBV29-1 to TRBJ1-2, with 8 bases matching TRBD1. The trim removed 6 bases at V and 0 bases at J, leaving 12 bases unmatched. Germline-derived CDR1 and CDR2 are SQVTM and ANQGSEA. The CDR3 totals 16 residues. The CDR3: CSVTRTGKVTNYGYTF. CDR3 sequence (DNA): TGCAGCGTCACCCGGACAGGGAAGGTTACTAACTATGGCTACACCTTC.

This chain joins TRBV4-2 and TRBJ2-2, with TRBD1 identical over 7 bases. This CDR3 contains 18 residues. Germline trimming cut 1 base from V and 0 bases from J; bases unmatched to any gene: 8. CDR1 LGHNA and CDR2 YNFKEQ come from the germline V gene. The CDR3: CASSQARGTDTNTGELFF. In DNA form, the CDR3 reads TGTGCCAGCAGCCAAGCGAGGGGGACAGACACGAACACCGGGGAGCTGTTTTTT.

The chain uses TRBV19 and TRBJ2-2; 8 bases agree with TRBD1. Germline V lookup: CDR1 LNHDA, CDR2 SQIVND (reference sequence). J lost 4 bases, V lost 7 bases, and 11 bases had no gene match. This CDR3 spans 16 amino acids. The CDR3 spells CASKLRQGAGTGELFF. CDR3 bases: TGTGCCAGTAAACTAAGGCAGGGGGCTGGCACCGGGGAGCTGTTTTTT. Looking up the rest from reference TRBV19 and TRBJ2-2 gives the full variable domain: DGGITQSPKYLFRKEGQNVTLSCEQNLNHDAMYWYRQDPGQGLRLIYYSQIVNDFQKGDIAEGYSVSREKKESFPLTVTSAQKNPTAFYLCASKLRQGAGTGELFFGEGSRLTVL.

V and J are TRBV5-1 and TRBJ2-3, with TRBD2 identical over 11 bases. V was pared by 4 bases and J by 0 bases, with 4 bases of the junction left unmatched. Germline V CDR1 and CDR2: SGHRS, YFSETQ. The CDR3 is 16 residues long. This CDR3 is CASSPGTSGSTDTQYF. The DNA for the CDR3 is TGCGCCAGCAGCCCAGGGACTAGCGGAAGCACAGATACGCAGTATTTT.

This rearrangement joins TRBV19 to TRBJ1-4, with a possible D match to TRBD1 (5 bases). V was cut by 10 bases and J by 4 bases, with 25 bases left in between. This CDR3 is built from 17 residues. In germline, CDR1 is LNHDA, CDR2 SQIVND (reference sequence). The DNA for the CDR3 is TGTGCCACACCGGCGTGGGAGGGGCGAGCCCTTAATGAAAAACTGTTTTTT. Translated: CATPAWEGRALNEKLFF.

The CDR3, as DNA: TGCGCCAGCAGCCCACCCCCGGGGACCCAGTACTTC. This gives the protein CASSPPPGTQYF. The genes are TRBV5-1 and TRBJ2-5; D not resolved. Germline V gives CDR1 SGHRS, CDR2 YFSETQ. This CDR3 comprises 12 residues. V lost 4 bases and J lost 7, with 11 bases in between.

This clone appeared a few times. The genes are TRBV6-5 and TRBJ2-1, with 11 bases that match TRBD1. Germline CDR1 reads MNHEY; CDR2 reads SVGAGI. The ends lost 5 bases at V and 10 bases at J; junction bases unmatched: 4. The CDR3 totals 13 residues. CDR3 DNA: TGTGCCAGCAGTAGGACAGGGGGCTTCGAGCAGTTCTTC. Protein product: CASSRTGGFEQFF.

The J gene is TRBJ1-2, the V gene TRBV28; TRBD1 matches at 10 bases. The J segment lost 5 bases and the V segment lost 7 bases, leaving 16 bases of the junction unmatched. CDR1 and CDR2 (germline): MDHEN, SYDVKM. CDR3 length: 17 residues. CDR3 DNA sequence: TGTGCCAGCAACTCTCCGGGACAGGGGCCCATGGGGTATGGCTACACCTTC. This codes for CASNSPGQGPMGYGYTF.

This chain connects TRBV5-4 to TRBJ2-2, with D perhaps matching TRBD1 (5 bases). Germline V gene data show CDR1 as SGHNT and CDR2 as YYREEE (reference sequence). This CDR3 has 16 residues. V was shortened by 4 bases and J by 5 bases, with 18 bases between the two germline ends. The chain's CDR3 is CASSTKNGAETGELFF. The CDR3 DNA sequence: TGTGCCAGCAGCACGAAGAATGGGGCTGAAACCGGGGAGCTGTTTTTT.